Here is one TCR beta chain with its context. This sample stems from a study of CD8 T cells in Susac syndrome. Random-hexamer reverse transcription was applied to about 0.45 to 1 ug RNA. The method of amplification for TCR beta CDR3 was immunoSEQ multiplex PCR, covering 54 Vbeta and 13 Jbeta. TCRdb recomputed calls from the immunoSEQ multiplex PCR reads with MiXCR, one row per CDR3 protein. The table includes 150,000 to 200,000 distinct CDR3 sequences, approximately 95% detected once. Trimming pared 6 bases from V and 6 bases from J, leaving 11 bases between. Germline V CDR1 and CDR2: DFQATT, SNEGSKA (reference sequence). The CDR3 is 12 residues long. TEMRA cells were FACS-enriched, while CD8+ and CD4+ T cells were negatively isolated.

The sample taken for sequencing was CD8+ T cells from PBMCs. The receptor's source is a human donor with multiple sclerosis. The chain is built from TRBV20-1 and TRBJ1-4; D gene unclear. This chain's CDR3 is CSAKDGDEKLFF. The CDR3, as DNA: TGCAGTGCCAAGGACGGTGATGAAAAACTGTTTTTT.